A single sample gave rise to the 10 T cell receptor beta chains below, sequenced in a study of low-dose radiotherapy and immunotherapy resistance in tumors. Time point denoted: before trial treatment. First-strand cDNA relied on TRAV- and TRBV-specific primers spanning alpha and beta chains. PCR amplification of the TCRs was performed with Phusion for 15 to 25 PCR cycles, and it relied on a constant-region primer together with a V-primer adapter. Each CDR3 protein is one row after TCRdb ran MiXCR on the reads. The sample comprises tens of thousands of distinct CDR3 sequences, 9.4% of which are singletons, and 0.8% to 1.3% rests with the top ten. This material consisted of PBMCs, taken before treatment. The receptors here all came from a male donor with prostate cancer.

The rearrangement links TRBV28 to TRBJ1-2; D is unresolved. Germline loops: CDR1 MDHEN, CDR2 SYDVKM. This CDR3 comprises 12 residues. The V gene lost 4 bases and the J gene lost 7 bases, with 10 bases spanning the gap. The CDR3 bases are TGTGCCAGCAGTTCCGGATCTTCTGGCTACACCTTC. As protein: CASSSGSSGYTF.

In this sample, this clonotype turned up many times. This sequence joins TRBV30 and TRBJ2-4; possible D gene TRBD2, 6 bases. V was trimmed by 1 base and J by 0 bases, leaving 19 bases between them. The CDR3 has 18 residues. CDR1 and CDR2 (germline): GTSNPN, SVGIG (reference sequence). CDR3 bases: TGTGCCTGGAGTGGGTACGTCGCGGGAACGGGAGCCAAAAACATTCAGTACTTC. Amino acid sequence: CAWSGYVAGTGAKNIQYF.

There are many counts of this clonotype. This chain links TRBV25-1 with TRBJ1-5; D uncertain. The CDR3 runs to 12 residues. V lost 1 base, J lost 7 bases, and 5 bases lay in between. CDR1 is MGHDK, CDR2 SYGVNS, per germline. Written as DNA, the CDR3 is TGTGCCAGCAGTGAATCCTCCCAGCCCCAGCATTTT. Translating gives CASSESSQPQHF.

The table lists this clonotype with many counts. The chain joins TRBV28 to TRBJ1-5; D is ambiguous. Germline loops: CDR1 MDHEN, CDR2 SYDVKM. The CDR3 sequence is 14 residues long. V was pared by 7 bases and J by 0 bases, with 10 bases between. The CDR3 DNA is TGTGCCAGCACTTGGCTGGTTAGCAATCAGCCCCAGCATTTT. Protein product: CASTWLVSNQPQHF. The variable domain in full, completed from reference TRBV28 and TRBJ1-5, reads DVKVTQSSRYLVKRTGEKVFLECVQDMDHENMFWYRQDPGLGLRLIYFSYDVKMKEKGDIPEGYSVSREKKERFSLILESASTNQTSMYLCASTWLVSNQPQHFGDGTRLSIL.

This clonotype was found many times. J is TRBJ1-6 and V is TRBV12-3 or TRBV12-4; maybe TRBD1 (6 bases). This CDR3 region has 13 residues. Trimming left V 7 bases short and J 7 bases short, with 11 bases between. CDR3 loop: CASTQGLNSPLHF. The CDR3 DNA reads as TGTGCCAGCACCCAGGGGTTAAATTCACCCCTCCACTTT.

This clonotype appeared a few times. The chain uses TRBV5-1 and TRBJ2-7, with TRBD1 matching over 8 bases. V shed 4 bases and J 7 bases; nucleotides not matched to a gene: 10. Germline assignment: CDR1 SGHRS and CDR2 YFSETQ. The CDR3 sequence is 14 residues long. The CDR3 DNA sequence: TGCGCCAGCAGCCGGGACAGGCAGGGAGGAGAGCAGTACTTC. This gives the protein CASSRDRQGGEQYF.

This clonotype was seen many times. The chain is built from TRBV5-6 and TRBJ2-1; 9 bases align to TRBD2. The CDR3 has 15 amino acids. The ends lost 3 bases at V and 3 bases at J; junction bases unmatched: 4. Germline lookup yields CDR1 SGHDT and CDR2 YYEEEE. CDR3 protein: CASSSLAGRYNEQFF. In nucleotides, the CDR3 is TGTGCCAGCAGCTCCCTAGCGGGGCGCTACAATGAGCAGTTCTTC.

This clonotype was recorded at least ten times. This chain connects TRBV19 to TRBJ1-5; the match to TRBD1 covers 9 bases. V trimming: 11 bases; J trimming: 5 bases; junction bases outside the gene matches: 16. The CDR3 has 16 residues. CDR1 is LNHDA and CDR2 is SQIVND in the germline V gene (reference sequence). This CDR3 is CAGGQGRDRYDQPQHF. CDR3 in DNA: TGTGCCGGAGGACAGGGGAGAGATCGGTACGATCAGCCCCAGCATTTT.

This clonotype was counted ten times or more. The chain joins TRBV28 to TRBJ1-2; 9 bases are shared with TRBD1. With V trimmed by 8 bases and J by 8 bases, 12 bases remained unmatched. The CDR3 loop spans 14 amino acids. CDR1 and CDR2 (germline): MDHEN, SYDVKM. The CDR3 loop reads CASVEGQGTPGYTF. The DNA of the CDR3 is TGTGCCAGCGTTGAGGGACAGGGAACACCCGGCTACACCTTC.

This clonotype occurred many times. The V call is TRBV7-2, the J call TRBJ2-3, with D uncertain. Germline-derived CDR1 and CDR2 are SGHTA and FQGNSA. Trimming removed 0 bases from V and 4 bases from J, with 11 bases in between. The CDR3 is made up of 15 amino acids. The CDR3 is CASSLAAVRSDTQYF. CDR3 nucleotides: TGTGCCAGCAGCTTAGCTGCAGTTAGGTCAGATACGCAGTATTTT.